The source of this T cell receptor (beta chain) is a study of tumor-infiltrating lymphocytes in localized non-small cell lung cancer. Findings and limits, study-wide: TCR sequencing covered a subset of patients with enough tissue.

The method was immunoSEQ multiplex PCR; TCRdb's version includes in-frame clones alone and lacks a portion of them. The sample shows under 35,000 clones, approximately 83% of them seen only once. This clone was detected a few times. The antigen remains undetermined. CDR3 length equals 17 residues. Germline loops: CDR1 LGHNA, CDR2 YNFKEQ. V lost 0 bases to trimming and J lost 6 bases, with 18 bases between them. Sequencing used lung tumor tissue. The sequence came from a human donor with non-small cell lung cancer. The J gene is TRBJ1-5, the V gene TRBV4-2; no firm D call. CDR3 loop: CASSQDYGPPGLQPQHF. The CDR3 DNA reads as TGTGCCAGCAGCCAAGATTATGGTCCCCCCGGGCTTCAGCCCCAGCATTTT.